This TCR beta chain stems from a study of radiotherapy plus CTLA-4 blockade in lung cancer. Clones were sequenced by immunoSEQ multiplex PCR, and TCRdb holds only the in-frame ones, with some missing. Of some 43,000 clones in the sample, 75% to 85% are singletons; the top ten hold about 3.6%. The CDR3 has 15 amino acids. V shed 6 bases and J shed 1 base, with 13 bases lying between them. Germline V CDR1 and CDR2: SGHTA, FQGTGA. The sequencing here drew on peripheral blood, taken from a patient treated with radiotherapy plus ipilimumab. This sequence originates from a human donor with non-small cell lung cancer who had stable disease on radiotherapy plus ipilimumab. The chain couples TRBV7-3 to TRBJ2-1, with D perhaps matching TRBD2 (6 bases). DNA for the CDR3: TGTGCCAGCAGTGGTAGCGGCCAGTCCTACAATGAGCAGTTCTTC. Translation gives CASSGSGQSYNEQFF. The variable domain in full, completed from reference TRBV7-3 and TRBJ2-1, reads GAGVSQTPSNKVTEKGKYVELRCDPISGHTALYWYRQSLGQGPEFLIYFQGTGAADDSGLPNDRFFAVRPEGSVSTLKIQRTERGDSAVYLCASSGSGQSYNEQFFGPGTRLTVL.